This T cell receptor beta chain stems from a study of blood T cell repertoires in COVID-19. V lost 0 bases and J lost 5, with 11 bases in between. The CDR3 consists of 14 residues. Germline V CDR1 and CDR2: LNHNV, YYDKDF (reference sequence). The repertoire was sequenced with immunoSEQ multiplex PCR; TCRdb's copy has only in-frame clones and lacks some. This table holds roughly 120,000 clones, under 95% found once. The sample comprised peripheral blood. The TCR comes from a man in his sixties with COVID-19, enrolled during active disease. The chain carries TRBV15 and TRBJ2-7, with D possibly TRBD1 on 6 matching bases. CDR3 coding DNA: TGTGCCACCAGCAGAGATCAGGGGTCCCACGAGCAGTACTTC. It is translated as CATSRDQGSHEQYF.